The entry that follows covers one TCR beta chain sequence. The data originate from a study of blood T cells in healthy people across ages. A sample-barcoded 5' primer and a J-beta primer mix were used in a second PCR of roughly 6 to 11 cycles. Per-sample output comprised a minimum of 2.5 million paired-end reads containing CDR3. TCRdb recomputed calls from the 5' RACE reads with MiXCR, one row per CDR3 protein. The data contain more than 800,000 distinct CDR3 sequences, 45% of them singletons. Russia was home to the donors, healthy Caucasian individuals aged roughly 6 to 95. The authors extracted at least 5.5 micrograms of total RNA per sample. The germline V gene has CDR1 SGDLS and CDR2 YYNGEE. There are 14 residues in the CDR3. V was pared by 4 bases and J by 4 bases, with 13 bases between.

Sequencing was carried out using blood. The chain has TRBV9 and TRBJ2-3; tentatively, D is TRBD1 or TRBD2 (5 bases each). The TCR originated in a woman aged 55-75 years in good health. The CDR3 region has the DNA TGTGCCAGCAGCTGGGGGAAGGCGGCAGATACGCAGTATTTT. It encodes CASSWGKAADTQYF.